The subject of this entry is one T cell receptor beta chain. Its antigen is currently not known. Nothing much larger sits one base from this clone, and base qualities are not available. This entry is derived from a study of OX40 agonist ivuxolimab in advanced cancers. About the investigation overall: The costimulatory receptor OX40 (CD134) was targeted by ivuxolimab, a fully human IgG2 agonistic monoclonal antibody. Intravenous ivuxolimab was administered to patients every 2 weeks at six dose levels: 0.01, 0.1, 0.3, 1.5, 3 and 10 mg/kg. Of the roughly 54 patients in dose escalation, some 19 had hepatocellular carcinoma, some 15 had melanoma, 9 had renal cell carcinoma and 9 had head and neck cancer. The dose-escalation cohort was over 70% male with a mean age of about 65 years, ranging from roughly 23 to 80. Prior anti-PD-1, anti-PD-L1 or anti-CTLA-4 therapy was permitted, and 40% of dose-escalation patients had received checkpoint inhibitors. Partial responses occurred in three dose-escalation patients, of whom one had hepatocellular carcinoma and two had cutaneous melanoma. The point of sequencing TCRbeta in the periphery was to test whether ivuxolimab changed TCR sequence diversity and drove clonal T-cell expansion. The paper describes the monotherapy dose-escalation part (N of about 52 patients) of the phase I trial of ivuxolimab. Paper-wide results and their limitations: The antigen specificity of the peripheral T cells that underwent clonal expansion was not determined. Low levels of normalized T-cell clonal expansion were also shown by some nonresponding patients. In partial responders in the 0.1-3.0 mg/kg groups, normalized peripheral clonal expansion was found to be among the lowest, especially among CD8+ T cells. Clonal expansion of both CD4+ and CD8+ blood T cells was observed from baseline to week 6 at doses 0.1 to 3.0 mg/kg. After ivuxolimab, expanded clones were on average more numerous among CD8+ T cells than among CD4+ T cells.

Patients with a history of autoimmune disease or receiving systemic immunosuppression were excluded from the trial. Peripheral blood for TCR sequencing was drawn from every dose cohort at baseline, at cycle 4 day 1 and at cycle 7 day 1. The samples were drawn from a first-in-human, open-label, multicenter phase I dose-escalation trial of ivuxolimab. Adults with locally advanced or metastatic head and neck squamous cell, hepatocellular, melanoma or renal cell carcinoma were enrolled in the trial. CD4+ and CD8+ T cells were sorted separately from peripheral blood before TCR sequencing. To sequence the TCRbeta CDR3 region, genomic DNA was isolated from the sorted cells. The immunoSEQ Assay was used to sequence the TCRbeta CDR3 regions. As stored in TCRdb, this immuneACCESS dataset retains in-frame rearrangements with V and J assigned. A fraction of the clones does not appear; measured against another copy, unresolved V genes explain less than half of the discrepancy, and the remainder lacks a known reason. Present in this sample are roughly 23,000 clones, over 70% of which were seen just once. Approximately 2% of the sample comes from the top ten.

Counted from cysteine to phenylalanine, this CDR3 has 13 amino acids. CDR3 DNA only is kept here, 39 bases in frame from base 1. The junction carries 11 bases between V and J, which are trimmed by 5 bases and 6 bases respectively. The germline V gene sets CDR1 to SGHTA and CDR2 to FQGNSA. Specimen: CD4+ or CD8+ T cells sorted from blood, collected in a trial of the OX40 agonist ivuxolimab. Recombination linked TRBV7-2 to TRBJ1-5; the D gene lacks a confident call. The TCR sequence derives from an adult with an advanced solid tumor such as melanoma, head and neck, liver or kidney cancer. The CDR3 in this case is CASSAYNSQPQHF. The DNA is TGTGCCAGCAGCGCGTACAACTCTCAGCCCCAGCATTTT.